The T cell receptor (beta chain) under discussion was sequenced for a study of vaccination and CD4 T cells after COVID-19. Background on the study: Stimulation of cells relied on overlapping spike peptides derived from SARS-CoV-2, HCoV-NL63, HCoV-OC43 and HCoV-229E.

Treatment indicated: approximately 11-day PBMC culture with coronavirus spike peptide pools or control peptides (ViraFEST assay). Worth noting for this clonotype: Its matching antigen is unknown.

The Oncomine TCR Beta short-read assay generated sequence data from the DNA of cultured CD4+ T cells. TCRdb reprocessed the PCR reads with MiXCR, giving one entry per CDR3 protein. In the table there are 7,500 to 10,000 distinct CDR3 sequences, roughly 44% of which are singletons. The sequence was obtained from a human donor who had recovered from COVID-19. The sample taken for sequencing was CD4+ T cells from blood, cultured in vitro.

CDR3 sequence: CSARPTGAEAFF. The DNA of the CDR3 is TGCAGTGCTAGACCCACGGGGGCTGAAGCTTTCTTT. The chain combines TRBV20-1 with TRBJ1-1, with D maybe TRBD1 (5 bases). Trimming shortened V by 2 bases and J by 6 bases, and 10 bases separated the two germline ends. There are 12 residues in the CDR3. Germline values: CDR1 DFQATT, CDR2 SNEGSKA (reference sequence).